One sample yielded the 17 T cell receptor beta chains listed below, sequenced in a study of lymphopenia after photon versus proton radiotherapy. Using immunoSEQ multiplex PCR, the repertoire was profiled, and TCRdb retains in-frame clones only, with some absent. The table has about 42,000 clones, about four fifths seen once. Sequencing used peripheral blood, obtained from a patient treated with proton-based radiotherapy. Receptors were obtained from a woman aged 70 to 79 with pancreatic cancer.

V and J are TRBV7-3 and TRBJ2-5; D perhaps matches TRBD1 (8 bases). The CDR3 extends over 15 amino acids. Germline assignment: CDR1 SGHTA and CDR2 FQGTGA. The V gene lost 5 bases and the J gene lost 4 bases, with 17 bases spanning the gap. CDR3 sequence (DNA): TGTGCCAGCAGCCTACGGACAGGGAGGGGAGAGACCCAGTACTTC. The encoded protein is CASSLRTGRGETQYF.

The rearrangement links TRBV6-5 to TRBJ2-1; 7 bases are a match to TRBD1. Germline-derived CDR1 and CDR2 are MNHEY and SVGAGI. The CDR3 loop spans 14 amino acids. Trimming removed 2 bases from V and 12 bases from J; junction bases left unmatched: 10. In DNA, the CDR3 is TGTGCCAGCAGTTACGAGGGGGCCCCGCTAATGCAGTTCTTC. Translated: CASSYEGAPLMQFF.

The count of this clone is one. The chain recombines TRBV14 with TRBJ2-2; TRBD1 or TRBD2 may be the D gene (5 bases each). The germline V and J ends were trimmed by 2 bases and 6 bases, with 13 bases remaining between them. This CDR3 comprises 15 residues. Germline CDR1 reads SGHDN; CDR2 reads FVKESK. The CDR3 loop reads CASSQSGRVPGELFF. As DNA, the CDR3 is TGTGCCAGCAGCCAAAGCGGCAGGGTGCCCGGGGAGCTGTTTTTT.

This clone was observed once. The CDR3 nucleotides read TGTGCCAGCAGCCCTAGGAGCTATGGCTACACCTTC. Translated: CASSPRSYGYTF. The rearrangement uses TRBV5-8 and TRBJ1-2, with D unclear. V shed 4 bases and J shed 4 bases, with 8 bases lying between them. CDR3 length: 12 amino acids. Germline V gene data show CDR1 as SGHTS and CDR2 as YDEGEE.

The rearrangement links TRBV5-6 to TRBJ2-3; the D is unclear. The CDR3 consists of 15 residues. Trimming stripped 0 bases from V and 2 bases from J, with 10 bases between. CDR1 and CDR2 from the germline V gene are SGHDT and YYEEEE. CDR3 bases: TGTGCCAGCAGCTTGGGAGTCCTTAACACAGATACGCAGTATTTT. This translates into CASSLGVLNTDTQYF.

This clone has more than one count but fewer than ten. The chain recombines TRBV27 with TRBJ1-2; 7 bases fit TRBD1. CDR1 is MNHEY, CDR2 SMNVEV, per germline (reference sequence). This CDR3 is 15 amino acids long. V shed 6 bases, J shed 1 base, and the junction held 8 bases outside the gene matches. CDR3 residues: CASRVTGTFNYGYTF. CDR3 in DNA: TGTGCCAGCAGAGTGACAGGGACCTTTAACTATGGCTACACCTTC.

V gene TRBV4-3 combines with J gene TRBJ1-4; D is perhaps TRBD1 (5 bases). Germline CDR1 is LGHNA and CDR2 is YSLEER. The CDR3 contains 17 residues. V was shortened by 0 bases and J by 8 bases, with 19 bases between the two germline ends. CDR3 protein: CASSQDLFSLGAEKLFF. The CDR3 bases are TGCGCCAGCAGCCAAGACTTATTCAGTTTAGGGGCGGAAAAACTGTTTTTT.

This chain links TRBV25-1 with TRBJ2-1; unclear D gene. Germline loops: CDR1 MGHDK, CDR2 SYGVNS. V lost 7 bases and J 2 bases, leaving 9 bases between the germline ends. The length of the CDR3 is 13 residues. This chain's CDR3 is CASKGFPYNEQFF. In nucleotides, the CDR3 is TGTGCCAGCAAAGGATTCCCCTACAATGAGCAGTTCTTC.

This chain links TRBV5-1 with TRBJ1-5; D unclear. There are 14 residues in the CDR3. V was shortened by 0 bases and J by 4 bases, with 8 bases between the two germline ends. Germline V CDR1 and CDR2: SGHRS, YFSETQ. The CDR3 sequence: CASSLDGLNQPQHF. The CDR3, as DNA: TGCGCCAGCAGCTTGGACGGATTGAATCAGCCCCAGCATTTT.

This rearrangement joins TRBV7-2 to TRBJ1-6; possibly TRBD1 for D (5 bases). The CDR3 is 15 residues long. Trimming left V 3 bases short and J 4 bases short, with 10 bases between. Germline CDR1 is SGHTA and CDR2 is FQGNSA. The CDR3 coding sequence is TGTGCCAGCAGCTTTAAGGGGCCTTATAATTCACCCCTCCACTTT. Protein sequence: CASSFKGPYNSPLHF.

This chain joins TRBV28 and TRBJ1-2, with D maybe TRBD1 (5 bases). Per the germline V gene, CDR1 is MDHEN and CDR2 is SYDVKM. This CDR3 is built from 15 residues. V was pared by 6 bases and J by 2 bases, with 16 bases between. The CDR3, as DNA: TGTGCCAGCAGCACCGGAGGGACGGCGAACTATGGCTACACCTTC. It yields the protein CASSTGGTANYGYTF.

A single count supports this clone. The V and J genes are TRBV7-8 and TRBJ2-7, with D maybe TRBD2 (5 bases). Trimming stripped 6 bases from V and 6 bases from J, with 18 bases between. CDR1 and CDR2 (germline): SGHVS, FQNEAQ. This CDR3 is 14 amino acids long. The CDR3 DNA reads TGTGCCAGCAGTCCGACTCTCCCGAGCGGCGAGCAGTACTTC. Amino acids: CASSPTLPSGEQYF.

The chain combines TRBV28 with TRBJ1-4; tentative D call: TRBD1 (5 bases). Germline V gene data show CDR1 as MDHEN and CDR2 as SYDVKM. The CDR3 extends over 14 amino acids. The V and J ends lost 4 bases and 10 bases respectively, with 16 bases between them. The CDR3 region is CASSSWGESGKLFF. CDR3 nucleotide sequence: TGTGCCAGCAGTTCGTGGGGGGAATCTGGAAAACTGTTTTTT.

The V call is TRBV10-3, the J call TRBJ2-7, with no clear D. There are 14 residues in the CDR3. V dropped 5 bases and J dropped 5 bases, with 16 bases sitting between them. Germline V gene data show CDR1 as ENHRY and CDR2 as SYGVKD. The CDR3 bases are TGTGCCATCAGTTCTACATGGGATCTGAACGAGCAGTACTTC. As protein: CAISSTWDLNEQYF.

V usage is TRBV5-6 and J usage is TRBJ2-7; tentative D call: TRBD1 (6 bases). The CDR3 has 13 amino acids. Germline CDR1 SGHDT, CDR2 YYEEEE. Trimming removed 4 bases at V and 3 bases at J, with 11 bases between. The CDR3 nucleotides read TGTGCCAGCAGCCGGGACACCAACTACGAGCAGTACTTC. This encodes CASSRDTNYEQYF.

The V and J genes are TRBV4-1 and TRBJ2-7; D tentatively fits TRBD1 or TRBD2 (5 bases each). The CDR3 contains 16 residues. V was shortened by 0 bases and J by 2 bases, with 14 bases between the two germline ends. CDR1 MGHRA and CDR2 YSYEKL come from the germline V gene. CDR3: CASSQEGVAMAYEQYF. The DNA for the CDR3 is TGCGCCAGCAGCCAAGAGGGGGTAGCAATGGCCTACGAGCAGTACTTC.

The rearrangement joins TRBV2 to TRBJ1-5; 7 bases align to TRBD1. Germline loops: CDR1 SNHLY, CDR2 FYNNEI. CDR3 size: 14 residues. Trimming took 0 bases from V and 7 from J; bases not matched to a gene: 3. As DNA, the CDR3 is TGTGCCAGCAGTGAAGCAAGAGGGGGCCAGCCCCAGCATTTT. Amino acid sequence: CASSEARGGQPQHF. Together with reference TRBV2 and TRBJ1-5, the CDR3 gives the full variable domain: EPEVTQTPSHQVTQMGQEVILRCVPISNHLYFYWYRQILGQKVEFLVSFYNNEISEKSEIFDDQFSVERPDGSNFTLKIRSTKLEDSAMYFCASSEARGGQPQHFGDGTRLSIL.